The 10 T cell receptor beta chains in this list originate from one sample, sequenced in a study of cytomegalovirus exposure and HLA in healthy donors. The PCR was carried out with 60 Vbeta primers and 13 Jbeta primers. Method: immunoSEQ multiplex PCR; TCRdb's copy keeps in-frame clones and lacks some. The sample gives about 150,000 clones, around 60% of which show up once; roughly 7% is in the top ten. Sequenced: PBMCs. All receptors come from an older woman in good health and CMV-seropositive.

V usage is TRBV7-2 and J usage is TRBJ2-1, with D tentatively TRBD1 (6 bases). The CDR3 runs to 15 residues. V lost 3 bases and J 4 bases, leaving 13 bases between the germline ends. Germline loops: CDR1 SGHTA, CDR2 FQGNSA. The CDR3 reads CASSFGQPYYNEQFF. The DNA of the CDR3 is TGTGCCAGCAGCTTTGGACAGCCATATTACAATGAGCAGTTCTTC.

This clone was detected only a few times. The chain carries TRBV27 and TRBJ2-3, with TRBD1 matching over 8 bases. Germline V gene sequence: CDR1 MNHEY, CDR2 SMNVEV (reference sequence). Germline trimming cut 3 bases from V and 5 bases from J; bases unmatched to any gene: 10. This CDR3 region has 16 residues. The CDR3 bases are TGTGCCAGCAGTTTCGGACAGGGACGGAGTGAAGATACGCAGTATTTT. Its protein is CASSFGQGRSEDTQYF.

The table lists this clone with a few counts. The V and J genes are TRBV27 and TRBJ2-7; TRBD2 might be the D (6 bases). Germline V gene data show CDR1 as MNHEY and CDR2 as SMNVEV (reference sequence). V was trimmed by 0 bases and J by 4 bases, leaving 19 bases between them. CDR3 length: 17 amino acids. The CDR3 protein is CASSLSAGLRNLYEQYF. As DNA, the CDR3 is TGTGCCAGCAGTTTATCTGCGGGACTCCGAAATTTGTACGAGCAGTACTTC.

CDR3 sequence: CAATRTLNTEAFF. CDR3 coding DNA: TGTGCCGCCACCAGGACACTGAACACTGAAGCTTTCTTT. The V call is TRBV28, the J call TRBJ1-1; D perhaps matches TRBD1 (5 bases). The V and J ends lost 11 bases and 0 bases respectively, with 13 bases between them. Germline V gives CDR1 MDHEN, CDR2 SYDVKM. CDR3 size: 13 residues.

In this sample, this clone turned up a few times. The chain uses TRBV7-2 and TRBJ2-3; a weak D match, TRBD1 (6 bases). Looked up from germline, CDR1 is SGHTA and CDR2 is FQGNSA. This CDR3 has 19 residues. Trimming removed 2 bases at V and 2 bases at J, with 23 bases between. The CDR3 loop reads CASSLRGGHSEGHTDTQYF. Here the CDR3 DNA reads TGTGCCAGCAGCTTACGAGGGGGACACTCCGAGGGACACACAGATACGCAGTATTTT. Full variable domain (rest looked up from reference TRBV7-2 and TRBJ2-3): GAGVSQSPSNKVTEKGKDVELRCDPISGHTALYWYRQSLGQGLEFLIYFQGNSAPDKSGLPSDRFSAERTGGSVSTLTIQRTQQEDSAVYLCASSLRGGHSEGHTDTQYFGPGTRLTVL.

This clone was counted a few times. This chain connects TRBV10-1 to TRBJ2-7; TRBD2 matches 11 bases. The germline CDR1 and CDR2 sequences are WNHNN and SYGVQD (reference sequence). This CDR3 is 14 amino acids long. Trimming took 3 bases from V and 3 from J; bases not matched to a gene: 1. This chain's CDR3 is CASSDGTSGYEQYF. The CDR3 DNA reads TGCGCCAGCAGTGACGGGACTAGCGGCTACGAGCAGTACTTC.

The chain recombines TRBV5-1 with TRBJ2-6; 7 bases match TRBD1. The CDR3 extends over 18 amino acids. V was clipped by 4 bases and J by 0 bases; unmatched bases: 10. The germline V gene has CDR1 SGHRS and CDR2 YFSETQ. CDR3 bases: TGCGCCAGCAGCCCGACAGGGTTTCCTCTCTCTGGGGCCAACGTCCTGACTTTC. It translates to CASSPTGFPLSGANVLTF.

The rearrangement links TRBV6-6 to TRBJ1-2, with D perhaps matching TRBD1 (6 bases). The CDR3 runs 14 residues. Trimming took 5 bases from V and 8 from J, leaving 18 bases between them. Germline loops: CDR1 MNHNY, CDR2 SVGAGI (reference sequence). This CDR3 reads CASSPPDGDRGYTF. In DNA form, the CDR3 reads TGTGCCAGCAGTCCACCGGACGGTGACAGGGGCTACACCTTC.

The chain combines TRBV7-2 with TRBJ2-3; a weak D match, TRBD1 (6 bases). The CDR3 spans 17 residues. V was clipped by 6 bases and J by 3 bases, with 22 bases between them. CDR1 and CDR2 from the germline V gene are SGHTA and FQGNSA. CDR3: CASRVGGAVTETDTQYF. The CDR3 DNA follows: TGTGCCAGCAGAGTTGGGGGCGCCGTGACGGAAACAGATACGCAGTATTTT.

This clone turned up a few times. The chain recombines TRBV5-1 with TRBJ2-1; D may be TRBD2 (6 bases). Germline V CDR1 and CDR2: SGHRS, YFSETQ. The V end was cut by 6 bases, the J end by 0 bases, with 16 bases between. This CDR3 spans 16 amino acids. The chain's CDR3 is CASTQNGGISYNEQFF. CDR3 sequence (DNA): TGCGCCAGCACACAGAACGGGGGAATCTCCTACAATGAGCAGTTCTTC. Full variable domain (missing parts from reference TRBV5-1 and TRBJ2-1): KAGVTQTPRYLIKTRGQQVTLSCSPISGHRSVSWYQQTPGQGLQFLFEYFSETQRNKGNFPGRFSGRQFSNSRSEMNVSTLELGDSALYLCASTQNGGISYNEQFFGPGTRLTVL.